A single sample gave rise to the 16 T cell receptor beta chains below, sequenced in a study of radiation and T cells in renal cell carcinoma. Time point given: blood 2 weeks post-SBRT. This sample's treatment: 15 Gy SBRT to primary tumor, nephrectomy 4 weeks later. Sequenced by immunoSEQ multiplex PCR; TCRdb stores in-frame clones only, minus some. Among some 58,000 clones listed, roughly four fifths were seen once. The sample consisted of blood, taken from a patient whose treatment included radiotherapy and nephrectomy. These receptors were obtained from a man aged 60 to 69 with renal cell carcinoma.

V usage is TRBV2 and J usage is TRBJ1-2, with D tentatively TRBD1 (5 bases). V was trimmed by 3 bases and J by 2 bases, leaving 7 bases between them. This CDR3 has 13 residues. Per germline, CDR1 SNHLY and CDR2 FYNNEI. The CDR3 protein is CASSDRQNYGYTF. In DNA, the CDR3 is TGTGCCAGCAGTGACAGACAGAACTATGGCTACACCTTC.

CDR3 loop: CASSLLPLGAGADNEQFF. Written as DNA, the CDR3 is TGTGCCAGCAGCTTGCTCCCTTTGGGAGCGGGGGCAGATAATGAGCAGTTCTTC. The rearrangement links TRBV7-9 to TRBJ2-1; 8 positions agree with TRBD2. The CDR3 is made up of 18 amino acids. Germline loops: CDR1 SEHNR, CDR2 FQNEAQ (reference sequence). V trimming: 3 bases; J trimming: 7 bases; junction bases outside the gene matches: 17.

This clone was picked up one time. The rearrangement joins TRBV4-3 to TRBJ2-7, with 10 bases identical to TRBD1. The CDR3 is 14 amino acids. CDR1 is LGHNA and CDR2 is YSLEER in the germline V gene. With V trimmed by 9 bases and J by 5 bases, 10 bases remained unmatched. CDR3 bases: TGCGCCAGGTTATACAGACAGGGGGCGAACGAGCAGTACTTC. This codes for CARLYRQGANEQYF.

The rearrangement links TRBV7-2 to TRBJ2-3; 7 bases match TRBD2. The germline V gene encodes CDR1 SGHTA and CDR2 FQGNSA. Trimming took 3 bases from V and 1 from J; bases not matched to a gene: 1. The CDR3 runs to 14 residues. The CDR3 nucleotides read TGTGCCAGCAGCTTGCTAGCGGGCACAGATACGCAGTATTTT. Translated, it gives CASSLLAGTDTQYF.

The chain combines TRBV7-6 with TRBJ2-5; perhaps TRBD2 as D (5 bases). V was clipped by 4 bases and J by 4 bases, with 19 bases between them. The CDR3 extends over 16 amino acids. CDR1 and CDR2 from the germline V gene are SGHVS and FNYEAQ. CDR3 in DNA: TGTGCCAGCAGCTACCCGGTCGATCGCCGGGGAGAGACCCAGTACTTC. Protein sequence: CASSYPVDRRGETQYF.

The chain has TRBV28 and TRBJ1-1; D is unresolved. The CDR3 runs to 14 residues. Germline V gene sequence: CDR1 MDHEN, CDR2 SYDVKM. The germline V and J ends were trimmed by 5 bases and 1 base, with 11 bases remaining between them. CDR3 DNA: TGTGCCAGCAGTACGGCGGGTTGGAACACTGAAGCTTTCTTT. It specifies CASSTAGWNTEAFF. The full variable domain, in which reference TRBV28 and TRBJ1-1 provide the parts outside the CDR3, is DVKVTQSSRYLVKRTGEKVFLECVQDMDHENMFWYRQDPGLGLRLIYFSYDVKMKEKGDIPEGYSVSREKKERFSLILESASTNQTSMYLCASSTAGWNTEAFFGQGTRLTVV.

Concerning this clone: The sample has other DNA sequences that encode this CDR3 too. The rearrangement links TRBV6-6 to TRBJ2-7, with 8 bases matching TRBD2. This CDR3 has 16 residues. Germline V gene sequence: CDR1 MNHNY, CDR2 SVGAGI (reference sequence). Trimming removed 1 base from V and 0 bases from J; junction bases left unmatched: 5. As DNA, the CDR3 is TGTGCCAGCAGTTACTTGGGTAGCGGGGCCTCCTACGAGCAGTACTTC. Amino acid sequence: CASSYLGSGASYEQYF.

The chain couples TRBV18 to TRBJ2-5; TRBD2 aligns across 10 bases. With V trimmed by 8 bases and J by 0 bases, 6 bases remained unmatched. Germline V gene sequence: CDR1 KGHSH, CDR2 LQKENI. The CDR3 extends over 15 amino acids. The CDR3 here is CASLPAGGHQETQYF. In DNA form, the CDR3 reads TGTGCCAGCCTACCAGCGGGGGGGCACCAAGAGACCCAGTACTTC. Together with reference TRBV18 and TRBJ2-5, the CDR3 gives the full variable domain: NAGVMQNPRHLVRRRGQEARLRCSPMKGHSHVYWYRQLPEEGLKFMVYLQKENIIDESGMPKERFSAEFPKEGPSILRIQQVVRGDSAAYFCASLPAGGHQETQYFGPGTRLLVL.

This clone has more than one count but fewer than ten. The CDR3 DNA reads as TGTGCCAGCAGCGTTGGCGAGGGTCGGGGGAACAGGGGTGAGCAGTTCTTC. This codes for CASSVGEGRGNRGEQFF. The chain uses TRBV9 and TRBJ2-1, with D tentatively TRBD1 (7 bases). The CDR3 is 17 amino acids. The V gene lost 2 bases and the J gene lost 9 bases, with 24 bases spanning the gap. Germline-derived CDR1 and CDR2 are SGDLS and YYNGEE.

This clone was detected once. V usage is TRBV28 and J usage is TRBJ2-5, with D perhaps TRBD1 or TRBD2 (6 bases each). This CDR3 contains 14 residues. Trimming shortened V by 6 bases and J by 5 bases, and 16 bases separated the two germline ends. Germline CDR1 is MDHEN and CDR2 is SYDVKM. The CDR3 protein is CASSLQGGQETQYF. The CDR3 region has the DNA TGTGCCAGCAGCCTACAGGGAGGCCAGGAGACCCAGTACTTC.

The chain carries TRBV2 and TRBJ1-5; 7 bases are a match to TRBD1. Germline CDR1 and CDR2: SNHLY and FYNNEI. This CDR3 comprises 15 residues. V shed 5 bases, J shed 0 bases, and the junction held 4 bases outside the gene matches. The CDR3 here is CASSWGQNSNQPQHF. The CDR3 DNA reads as TGTGCCAGCAGTTGGGGACAGAATAGCAATCAGCCCCAGCATTTT.

This clone was observed a few times. The J gene is TRBJ1-1, the V gene TRBV14; weak D call: TRBD1 (5 bases). The V end was cut by 2 bases, the J end by 5 bases, with 15 bases between. Germline values: CDR1 SGHDN, CDR2 FVKESK. This CDR3 spans 15 amino acids. The CDR3 sequence is CASSQQRGMRTEAFF. CDR3 nucleotides: TGTGCCAGCAGCCAACAACGGGGGATGAGGACTGAAGCTTTCTTT. Full variable domain (outside the CDR3, taken from reference TRBV14 and TRBJ1-1): EAGVTQFPSHSVIEKGQTVTLRCDPISGHDNLYWYRRVMGKEIKFLLHFVKESKQDESGMPNNRFLAERTGGTYSTLKVQPAELEDSGVYFCASSQQRGMRTEAFFGQGTRLTVV.

The chain carries TRBV19 and TRBJ1-2; TRBD1 matches 11 bases. This CDR3 has 15 amino acids. The germline CDR1 and CDR2 sequences are LNHDA and SQIVND (reference sequence). V trimming: 3 bases; J trimming: 6 bases; junction bases outside the gene matches: 6. CDR3 in DNA: TGTGCCAGTAGTATCCGGGACAGGGGGACCCATGGCTACACCTTC. It specifies CASSIRDRGTHGYTF.

The rearrangement joins TRBV27 to TRBJ1-6, with TRBD1 matching over 9 bases. The V gene's germline CDR1 is MNHEY and CDR2 SMNVEV (reference sequence). This CDR3 is built from 14 residues. With 3 bases clipped from V and 9 bases from J, the junction kept 3 bases outside the gene matches. The CDR3 DNA is TGTGCCAGCAGTTTTGGGACAGGGATTTCACCCCTCCACTTT. Translating gives CASSFGTGISPLHF.

The genes are TRBV19 and TRBJ2-1; 8 nucleotides match TRBD1. The junction had 5 bases not matched to a gene; V was cut back by 4 bases and J by 3 bases. The CDR3 length is 15 residues. CDR1 and CDR2 from the germline V gene are LNHDA and SQIVND (reference sequence). CDR3 loop: CASSTQGANYNEQFF. The DNA for the CDR3 is TGTGCCAGTAGTACTCAGGGGGCTAACTACAATGAGCAGTTCTTC.

The rearrangement links TRBV27 to TRBJ2-2; D may be TRBD1 (5 bases). There are 14 residues in the CDR3. Germline V CDR1 and CDR2: MNHEY, SMNVEV (reference sequence). Trimming removed 7 bases at V and 0 bases at J, with 9 bases between. The CDR3 region is CASTKTANTGELFF. The CDR3 DNA is TGTGCCAGCACCAAGACAGCGAACACCGGGGAGCTGTTTTTT.